This TCR beta chain is from a study of cytomegalovirus exposure and HLA in healthy donors. The donors were part of the validation cohort, which consisted of over a hundred subjects and was separate from the first cohort of about 720 subjects. With regard to this clone: What it binds is not known.

Findings of the study overall: Rare sequences made up most TCRs, while some public TCRs were found in many donors. Cytomegalovirus association was listed for around 180 TCR beta chains.

J lost 0 bases, V lost 4 bases, and 10 bases had no gene match. This CDR3 is 17 amino acids long. Germline V CDR1 and CDR2: SGHRS, YFSETQ. Using immunoSEQ multiplex PCR, the repertoire was profiled, and TCRdb retains in-frame clones only, with some absent. The data contain approximately 170,000 clones, about 90% of them singletons. Sequenced sample: PBMCs. The V gene is TRBV5-1, the J gene TRBJ2-1; TRBD1 matches 7 bases. The TCR was taken from a woman under 30 in good health and CMV-seropositive. The CDR3 DNA is TGCGCCAGCAGCCCAGGGGTAGGGACAGTCTCCTACAATGAGCAGTTCTTC. This encodes CASSPGVGTVSYNEQFF.